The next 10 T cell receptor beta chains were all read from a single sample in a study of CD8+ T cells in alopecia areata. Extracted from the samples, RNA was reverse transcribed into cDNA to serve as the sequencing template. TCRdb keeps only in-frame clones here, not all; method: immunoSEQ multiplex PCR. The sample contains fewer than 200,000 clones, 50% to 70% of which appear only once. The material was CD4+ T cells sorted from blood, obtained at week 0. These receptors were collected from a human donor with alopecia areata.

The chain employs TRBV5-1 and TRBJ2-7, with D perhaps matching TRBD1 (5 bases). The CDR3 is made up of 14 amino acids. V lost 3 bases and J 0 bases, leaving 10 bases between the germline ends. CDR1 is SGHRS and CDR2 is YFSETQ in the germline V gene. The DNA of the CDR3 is TGCGCCAGCAGCTCCACAGGATCCTCCTACGAGCAGTACTTC. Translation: CASSSTGSSYEQYF.

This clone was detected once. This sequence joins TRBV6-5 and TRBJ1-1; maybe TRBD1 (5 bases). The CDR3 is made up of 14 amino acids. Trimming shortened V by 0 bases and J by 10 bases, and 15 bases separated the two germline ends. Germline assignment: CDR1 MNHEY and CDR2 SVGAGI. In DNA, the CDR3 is TGTGCCAGCAGTTACTCGAACAGGAACGTGGGAGCTTTCTTT. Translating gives CASSYSNRNVGAFF.

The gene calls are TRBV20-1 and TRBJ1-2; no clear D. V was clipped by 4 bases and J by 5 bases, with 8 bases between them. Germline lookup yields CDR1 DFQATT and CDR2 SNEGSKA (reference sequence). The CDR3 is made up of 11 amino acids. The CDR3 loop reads CSAKVGYGYTF. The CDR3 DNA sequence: TGCAGTGCTAAGGTGGGGTATGGCTACACCTTC.

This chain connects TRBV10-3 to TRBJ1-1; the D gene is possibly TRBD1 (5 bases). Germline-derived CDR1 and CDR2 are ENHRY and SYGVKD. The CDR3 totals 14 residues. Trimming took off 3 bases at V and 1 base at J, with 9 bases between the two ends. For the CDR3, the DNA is TGTGCCATCAGTGAAGATAGGGGGAACACTGAAGCTTTCTTT. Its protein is CAISEDRGNTEAFF.

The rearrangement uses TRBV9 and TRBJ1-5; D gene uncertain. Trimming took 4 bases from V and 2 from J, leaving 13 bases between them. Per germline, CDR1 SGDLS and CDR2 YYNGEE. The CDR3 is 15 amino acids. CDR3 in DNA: TGTGCCAGCAGCTCCGGGTCTTATGGCAATCAGCCCCAGCATTTT. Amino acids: CASSSGSYGNQPQHF.

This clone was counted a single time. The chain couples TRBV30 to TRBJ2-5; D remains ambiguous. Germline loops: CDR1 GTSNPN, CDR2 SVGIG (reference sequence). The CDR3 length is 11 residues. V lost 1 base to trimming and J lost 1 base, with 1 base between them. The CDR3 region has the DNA TGTGCCTGGAGTGGCCAAGAGACCCAGTACTTC. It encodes CAWSGQETQYF.

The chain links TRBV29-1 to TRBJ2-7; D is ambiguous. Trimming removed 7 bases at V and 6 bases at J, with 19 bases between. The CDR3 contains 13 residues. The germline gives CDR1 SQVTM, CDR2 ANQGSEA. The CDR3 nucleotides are TGCAGCGCTGGACCCCATCAGACTGGCGAGCAGTACTTC. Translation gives CSAGPHQTGEQYF.

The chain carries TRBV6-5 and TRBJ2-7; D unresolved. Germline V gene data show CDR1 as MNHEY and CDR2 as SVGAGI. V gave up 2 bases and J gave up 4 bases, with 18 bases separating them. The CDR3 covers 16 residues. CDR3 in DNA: TGTGCCAGCAGTTACAGTGGAATTGGCAGGAGTTACGAGCAGTACTTC. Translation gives CASSYSGIGRSYEQYF.

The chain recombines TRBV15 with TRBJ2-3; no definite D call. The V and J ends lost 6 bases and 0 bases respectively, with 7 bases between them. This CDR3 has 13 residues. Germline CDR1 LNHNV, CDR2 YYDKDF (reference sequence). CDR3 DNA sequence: TGTGCCACCAGGGGCCTAAGCACAGATACGCAGTATTTT. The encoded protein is CATRGLSTDTQYF.

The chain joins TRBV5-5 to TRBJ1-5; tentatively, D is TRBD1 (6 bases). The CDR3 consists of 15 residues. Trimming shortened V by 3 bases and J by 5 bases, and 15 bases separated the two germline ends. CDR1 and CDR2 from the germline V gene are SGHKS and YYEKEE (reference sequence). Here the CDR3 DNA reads TGTGCCAGCAGCTACCAGACAGGTACACATCAGCCCCAGCATTTT. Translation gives CASSYQTGTHQPQHF. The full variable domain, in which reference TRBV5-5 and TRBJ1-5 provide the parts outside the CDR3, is DAGVTQSPTHLIKTRGQQVTLRCSPISGHKSVSWYQQVLGQGPQFIFQYYEKEERGRGNFPDRFSARQFPNYSSELNVNALLLGDSALYLCASSYQTGTHQPQHFGDGTRLSIL.